What follows are 5 T cell receptor beta chains derived from one specimen sequenced in a study of early T cells in non-severe SARS-CoV-2 infection (dated by TCRdb to the early 2020s). The library was built by means of 5' RACE. These reads were obtained on a NextSeq 500. TCRdb handled the public reads itself, with Q25 trimming in fastp and clone calling in MiXCR, and kept productive beta chains. Merged by CDR3 protein, the rows form single entries marked with the most common genes and DNA. Across this sample there are 61,000 or so distinct CDR3 sequences, with around 11% seen only once. Roughly 1.1% of the sample is in the top ten clones. The sequences come from whole blood, collected at baseline. All receptors come from an adult who was a healthcare worker with PCR-confirmed SARS-CoV-2 infection or an uninfected control (not recorded which). The donor label of this sample is uncertain.

CDR3 sequence reads: CSAIRPTSSEHYTQYF. The CDR3 coding sequence is TGCAGTGCTATCCGACCTACTAGCAGTGAACACTATACGCAGTATTTT. This chain links TRBV20-1 with TRBJ2-3, with D tentatively TRBD2 (6 bases). CDR1 and CDR2 from the germline V gene are DFQATT and SNEGSKA (reference sequence). The CDR3 consists of 16 residues. V gave up 4 bases and J gave up 7 bases, with 24 bases separating them.

This clonotype was found a few times. J is TRBJ1-2 and V is TRBV5-1, with 7 bases matching TRBD1. Losses at the gene ends were 0 bases for V and 4 bases for J; bases not matched to a gene: 3. The germline gives CDR1 SGHRS, CDR2 YFSETQ. CDR3 size: 14 residues. This chain's CDR3 is CASSLEGQIYGYTF. The DNA of the CDR3 is TGCGCCAGCAGCTTGGAGGGACAGATCTATGGCTACACCTTC.

This clonotype was counted between two and nine times. This sequence joins TRBV9 and TRBJ2-2; tentative D call: TRBD2 (7 bases). V dropped 0 bases and J dropped 6 bases, with 12 bases sitting between them. Germline CDR1 reads SGDLS; CDR2 reads YYNGEE. The CDR3 loop spans 15 amino acids. CDR3 loop: CASSVVGGAAGELFF. Here the CDR3 DNA reads TGTGCCAGCAGCGTAGTTGGGGGGGCAGCCGGGGAGCTGTTTTTT. Using reference TRBV9 and TRBJ2-2 for the parts outside the CDR3, the full variable domain is DSGVTQTPKHLITATGQRVTLRCSPRSGDLSVYWYQQSLDQGLQFLIQYYNGEERAKGNILERFSAQQFPDLHSELNLSSLELGDSALYFCASSVVGGAAGELFFGEGSRLTVL.

The rearrangement joins TRBV30 to TRBJ2-7, with D uncertain. V lost 1 base, J lost 7 bases, and 17 bases lay in between. CDR1 and CDR2 from the germline V gene are GTSNPN and SVGIG (reference sequence). The CDR3 spans 14 residues. CDR3 loop: CAWSEIPRSLEQYV. The CDR3 region has the DNA TGTGCCTGGAGTGAGATCCCCAGGAGTCTTGAGCAGTACGTC.

The chain is built from TRBV7-2 and TRBJ2-5; D may be TRBD2 (5 bases). V gave up 6 bases and J gave up 5 bases, with 16 bases separating them. CDR1 SGHTA and CDR2 FQGNSA come from the germline V gene. The length of the CDR3 is 14 residues. The CDR3 spells CASRKTLARETQYF. CDR3 nucleotide sequence: TGTGCCAGCAGAAAAACTCTAGCCCGCGAGACCCAGTACTTC. Full variable domain (rest looked up from reference TRBV7-2 and TRBJ2-5): GAGVSQSPSNKVTEKGKDVELRCDPISGHTALYWYRQSLGQGLEFLIYFQGNSAPDKSGLPSDRFSAERTGGSVSTLTIQRTQQEDSAVYLCASRKTLARETQYFGPGTRLLVL.